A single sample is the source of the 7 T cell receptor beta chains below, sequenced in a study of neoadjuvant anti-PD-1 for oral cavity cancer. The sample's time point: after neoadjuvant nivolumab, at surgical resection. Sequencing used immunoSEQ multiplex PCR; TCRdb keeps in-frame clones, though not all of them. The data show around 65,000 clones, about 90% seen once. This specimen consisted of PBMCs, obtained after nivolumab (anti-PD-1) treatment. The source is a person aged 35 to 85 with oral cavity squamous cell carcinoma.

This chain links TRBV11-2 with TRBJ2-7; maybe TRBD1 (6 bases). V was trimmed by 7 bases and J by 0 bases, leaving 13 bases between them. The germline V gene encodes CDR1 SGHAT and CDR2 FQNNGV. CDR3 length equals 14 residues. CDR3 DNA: TGTGCCAGCACCAACAGGGAGTCCTCCTACGAGCAGTACTTC. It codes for CASTNRESSYEQYF.

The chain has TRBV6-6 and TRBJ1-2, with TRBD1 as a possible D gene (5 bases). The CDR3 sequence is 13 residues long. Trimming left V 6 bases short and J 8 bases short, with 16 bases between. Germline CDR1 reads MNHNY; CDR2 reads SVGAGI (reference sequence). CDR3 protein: CASSRDSSQGYTF. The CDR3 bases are TGTGCCAGCAGCCGTGACAGTTCCCAAGGCTACACCTTC.

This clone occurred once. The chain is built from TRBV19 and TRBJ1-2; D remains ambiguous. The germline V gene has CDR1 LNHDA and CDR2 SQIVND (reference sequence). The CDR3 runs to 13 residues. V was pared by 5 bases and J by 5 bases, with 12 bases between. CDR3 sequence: CASSLIDGYGYTF. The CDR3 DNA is TGTGCCAGTAGTCTTATAGACGGGTATGGCTACACCTTC.

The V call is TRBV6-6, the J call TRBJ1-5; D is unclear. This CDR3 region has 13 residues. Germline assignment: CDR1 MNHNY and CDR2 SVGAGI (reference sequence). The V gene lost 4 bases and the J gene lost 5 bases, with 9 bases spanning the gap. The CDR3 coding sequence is TGTGCCAGCAGTTCGAATGCGCATCAGCCCCAGCATTTT. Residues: CASSSNAHQPQHF.

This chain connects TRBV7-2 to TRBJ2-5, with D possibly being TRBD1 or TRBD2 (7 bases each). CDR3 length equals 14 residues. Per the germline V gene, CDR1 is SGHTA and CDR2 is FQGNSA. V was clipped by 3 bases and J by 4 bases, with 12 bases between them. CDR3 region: CASSLSRGGETQYF. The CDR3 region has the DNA TGTGCCAGCAGCTTGAGCAGGGGGGGAGAGACCCAGTACTTC.

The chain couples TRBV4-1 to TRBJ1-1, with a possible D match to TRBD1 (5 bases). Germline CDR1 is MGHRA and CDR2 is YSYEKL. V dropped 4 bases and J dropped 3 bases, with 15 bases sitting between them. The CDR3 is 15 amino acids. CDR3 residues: CASSRRVRGDTEAFF. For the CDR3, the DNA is TGCGCCAGCAGCCGCAGGGTACGCGGCGACACTGAAGCTTTCTTT.

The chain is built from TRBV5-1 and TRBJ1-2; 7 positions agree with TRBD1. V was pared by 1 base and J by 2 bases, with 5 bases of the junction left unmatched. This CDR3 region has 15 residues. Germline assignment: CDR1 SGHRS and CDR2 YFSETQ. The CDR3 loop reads CASSLNRGDNYGYTF. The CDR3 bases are TGCGCCAGCAGCTTGAACAGGGGAGACAACTATGGCTACACCTTC.